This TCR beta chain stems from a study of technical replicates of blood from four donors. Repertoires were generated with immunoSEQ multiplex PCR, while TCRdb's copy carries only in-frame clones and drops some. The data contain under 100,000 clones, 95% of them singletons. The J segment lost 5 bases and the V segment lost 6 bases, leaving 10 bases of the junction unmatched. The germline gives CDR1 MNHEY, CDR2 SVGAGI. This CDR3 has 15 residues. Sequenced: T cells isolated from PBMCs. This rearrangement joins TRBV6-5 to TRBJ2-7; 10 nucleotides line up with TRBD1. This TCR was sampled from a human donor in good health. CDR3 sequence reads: CASSYRDRGIHEQYF. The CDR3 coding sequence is TGTGCCAGCAGCTACCGGGACAGGGGAATCCACGAGCAGTACTTC.